This TCR beta chain was profiled in a study of post-analysis software for immune sequencing data. Overall study context: Courses of disease covered relapsing-remitting, secondary progressive and progressive-relapsing multiple sclerosis. Study-level findings and limits: Samples from one preparation batch, clustered by F measure, grouped strongly together. In patients, TRBV5-6, TRBV5-1 and TRBV20-1 belonged to roughly 5 TRBV segments found more frequently than in controls.

Included in the TCR beta cDNA libraries were unique molecular identifiers. Input populations of roughly 0.85 to 11 million T cells gave rise to roughly 0.5 million cDNA molecules. TCRdb called the PCR reads again in MiXCR, with one record for every CDR3 protein. This table holds hundreds of thousands of distinct CDR3 sequences, 59% found once. This clonotype was seen more than once but under ten times. As yet, its antigen is unknown. The J segment lost 5 bases and the V segment lost 1 base, leaving 14 bases of the junction unmatched. CDR3 length: 18 amino acids. The germline V gene encodes CDR1 SGHDN and CDR2 FVKESK.

The receptor's source is a girl aged 2-9 years with multiple sclerosis. V is TRBV14 and J is TRBJ1-2; TRBD1 matches 9 bases. Sequencing was done on a sample of blood. CDR3 sequence (DNA): TGTGCCAGCAGCCAAGTGGGACAGGGCCCTCCTTACCTTTATGGCTACACCTTC. Translating gives CASSQVGQGPPYLYGYTF.